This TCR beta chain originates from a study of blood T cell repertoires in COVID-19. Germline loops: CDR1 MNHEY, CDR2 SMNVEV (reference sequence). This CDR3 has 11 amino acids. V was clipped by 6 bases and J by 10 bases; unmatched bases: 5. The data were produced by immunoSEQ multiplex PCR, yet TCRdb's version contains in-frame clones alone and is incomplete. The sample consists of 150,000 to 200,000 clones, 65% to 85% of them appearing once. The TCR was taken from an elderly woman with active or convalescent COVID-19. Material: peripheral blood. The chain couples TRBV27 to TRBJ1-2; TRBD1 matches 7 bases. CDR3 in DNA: TGTGCCAGCAGGGACAGGTTCTCCTACACCTTC. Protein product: CASRDRFSYTF.